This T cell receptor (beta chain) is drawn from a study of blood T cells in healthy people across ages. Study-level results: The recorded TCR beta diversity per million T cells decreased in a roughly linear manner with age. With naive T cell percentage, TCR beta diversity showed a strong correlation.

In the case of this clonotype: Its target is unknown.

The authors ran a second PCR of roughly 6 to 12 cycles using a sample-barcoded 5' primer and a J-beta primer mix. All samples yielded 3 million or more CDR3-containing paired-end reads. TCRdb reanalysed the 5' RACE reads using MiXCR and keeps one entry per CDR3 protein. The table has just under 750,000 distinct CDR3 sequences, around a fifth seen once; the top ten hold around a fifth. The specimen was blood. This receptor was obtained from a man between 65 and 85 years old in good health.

CDR3 coding DNA: TGCAGCGCTACGCCGGGACAAAATCAGCCCCAGCATTTT. Translated, it gives CSATPGQNQPQHF. V usage is TRBV29-1 and J usage is TRBJ1-5, with TRBD1 as a possible D gene (6 bases). Germline V CDR1 and CDR2: SQVTM, ANQGSEA. This CDR3 has 13 amino acids. V gave up 7 bases and J gave up 4 bases, with 14 bases separating them.